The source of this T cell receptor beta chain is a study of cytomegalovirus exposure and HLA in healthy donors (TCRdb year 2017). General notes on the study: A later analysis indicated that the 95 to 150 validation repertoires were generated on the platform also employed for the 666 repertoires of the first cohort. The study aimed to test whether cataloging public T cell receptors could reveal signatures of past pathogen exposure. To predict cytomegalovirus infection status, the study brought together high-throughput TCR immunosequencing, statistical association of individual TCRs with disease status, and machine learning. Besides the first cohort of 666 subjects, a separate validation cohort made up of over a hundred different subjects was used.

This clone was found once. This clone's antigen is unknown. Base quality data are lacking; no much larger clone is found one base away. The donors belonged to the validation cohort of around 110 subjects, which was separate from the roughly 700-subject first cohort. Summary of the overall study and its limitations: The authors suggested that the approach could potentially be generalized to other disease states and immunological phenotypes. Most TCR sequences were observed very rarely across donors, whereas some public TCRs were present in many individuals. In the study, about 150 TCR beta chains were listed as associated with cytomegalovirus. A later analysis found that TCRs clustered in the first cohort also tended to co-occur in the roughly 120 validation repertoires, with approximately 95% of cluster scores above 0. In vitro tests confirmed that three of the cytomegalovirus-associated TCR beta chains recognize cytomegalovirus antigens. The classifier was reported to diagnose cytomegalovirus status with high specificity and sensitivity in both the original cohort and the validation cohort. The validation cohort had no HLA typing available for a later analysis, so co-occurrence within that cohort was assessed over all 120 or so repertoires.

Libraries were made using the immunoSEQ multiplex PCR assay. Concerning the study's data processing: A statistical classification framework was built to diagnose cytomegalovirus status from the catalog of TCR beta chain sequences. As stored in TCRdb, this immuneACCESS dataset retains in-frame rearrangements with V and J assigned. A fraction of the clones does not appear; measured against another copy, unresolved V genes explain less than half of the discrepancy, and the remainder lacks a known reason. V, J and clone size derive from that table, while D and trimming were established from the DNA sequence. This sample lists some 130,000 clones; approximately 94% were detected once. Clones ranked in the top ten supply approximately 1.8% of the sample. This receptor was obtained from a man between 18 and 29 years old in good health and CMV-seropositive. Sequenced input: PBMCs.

Here is the DNA: TGCGCCAGCAGCTTGGCGGGCGGGGCTCATAGGGCCAACGTCCTGACTTTC. This gives the protein CASSLAGGAHRANVLTF. The sequence is built from TRBV5-1 and TRBJ2-6, with TRBD2 perhaps the D gene, on 6 matching bases. The CDR3 holds 17 amino acids from the cysteine to the phenylalanine. Just CDR3 DNA is preserved here, 51 bases in frame from base 1. Relative to germline, V is 0 bases shorter and J is 5 bases shorter, with 15 bases between their ends. The germline V gene gives CDR1 as SGHRS and CDR2 as YFSETQ.